Detailed here is one T cell receptor beta chain. Its antigen is unknown. Trimming pared 10 bases from V and 1 base from J, leaving 13 bases between. This CDR3 has 13 amino acids. The V gene's germline CDR1 is MNHEY and CDR2 SMNVEV (reference sequence). Expressed TCRB transcripts were sequenced after all isolated RNA was converted to cDNA. The assay was immunoSEQ multiplex PCR, and TCRdb's table has in-frame clones only and misses some. Seen here are 500,000 to 700,000 clones, 15% to 17% observed once, and the top ten hold around 0.095%. The data were taken from a study of beta chain features in type 1 diabetes. Study results and limitations: Compared with healthy donors, patients appeared to share more similar naive, central memory and regulatory TCRB repertoires.

Sorting of CD4+ naive, central memory, regulatory and stem cell-like memory cells was performed via CD45RO/CCR7/CD25/CD127/CD95/CD27. The sequencing sample was made of naive CD4+ T cells from blood. The chain combines TRBV27 with TRBJ1-1, with D possibly TRBD1 on 5 matching bases. This TCR came from a man aged 18 to 30 in good health. The CDR3 protein is CAIAQAGNTEAFF. CDR3 sequence (DNA): TGTGCCATCGCACAGGCCGGGAACACTGAAGCTTTCTTT.